One and the same sample provided the 15 T cell receptor beta chains below, sequenced in a study of PD-1 and CTLA-4 blockade in melanoma. Method: immunoSEQ multiplex PCR; TCRdb's copy keeps in-frame clones and lacks some. The sample has roughly 30,000 clones, less than 95% seen once. The starting material was CD8+ T cells from peripheral blood, obtained from a patient given anti-PD-1 treatment. The origin of the receptors is a human donor with melanoma.

About this clone: At one of its ends the junction is not consistent with the germline gene, which may arise from a read error. The chain is built from TRBV7-7 and TRBJ2-3; D unresolved. CDR1 is SSHAT and CDR2 is FNYEAQ in the germline V gene (reference sequence). The CDR3 runs to 13 residues. CDR3 loop: CASSSALADTQYF. CDR3 nucleotides: TGTGCTAGCAGCTCAGCCCTGGCAGATACGCAGTATTTT.

As for this clone: The same CDR3 arises from other DNA sequences in this sample as well. The genes are TRBV12-3 or TRBV12-4 and TRBJ2-1, with D uncertain. V was shortened by 5 bases and J by 7 bases, with 6 bases between the two germline ends. The CDR3 is made up of 11 amino acids. The CDR3 bases are TGTGCCAGCAGTCTAGGGAATGAGCAGTTCTTC. Residues: CASSLGNEQFF.

The CDR3 protein is CAWSVIHNTEGPNEKLFF. The DNA for the CDR3 is TGTGCCTGGAGTGTTATCCACAACACCGAGGGGCCAAATGAAAAACTGTTTTTT. The V call is TRBV30, the J call TRBJ1-4; D is perhaps TRBD1 (5 bases). Trimming left V 0 bases short and J 5 bases short, with 22 bases between. This CDR3 is built from 18 residues. CDR1 is GTSNPN, CDR2 SVGIG, per germline (reference sequence).

The rearrangement uses TRBV19 and TRBJ1-2, with TRBD1 matching over 7 bases. This CDR3 region has 15 residues. After removal of 5 bases from V and 3 bases from J, the junction contained 9 bases not matched to a gene. Germline-derived CDR1 and CDR2 are LNHDA and SQIVND (reference sequence). The CDR3: CASSPGQWGDYGYTF. In DNA form, the CDR3 reads TGTGCCAGTAGTCCGGGACAGTGGGGAGACTATGGCTACACCTTC.

The CDR3 DNA is TGCGCCAGCAGCCAAACGGGTTATAGCAATCAGCCCCAGCATTTT. This translates into CASSQTGYSNQPQHF. The chain carries TRBV4-1 and TRBJ1-5; D is ambiguous. Germline CDR1 and CDR2: MGHRA and YSYEKL. Between the trimmed V and J ends, which lost 2 bases and 0 bases, there was a span of 8 bases. The CDR3 totals 15 residues.

In this sample, this clone turned up once. The chain is built from TRBV6-5 and TRBJ2-7, with D perhaps TRBD2 (6 bases). Germline V lookup: CDR1 MNHEY, CDR2 SVGAGI. The CDR3 runs to 13 residues. V lost 5 bases and J 2 bases, leaving 10 bases between the germline ends. Here the CDR3 reads CASSPGLTYEQYF. The CDR3 DNA sequence: TGTGCCAGCAGTCCCGGACTAACCTACGAGCAGTACTTC.

V and J are TRBV6-1 and TRBJ1-4; 8 positions match TRBD1. The germline V gene encodes CDR1 MNHNS and CDR2 SASEGT. CDR3 length: 16 amino acids. V was pared by 0 bases and J by 8 bases, with 8 bases of the junction left unmatched. CDR3 sequence reads: CASSEASGTGGEKLFF. The CDR3 nucleotides read TGTGCCAGCAGTGAAGCAAGTGGGACAGGTGGAGAAAAACTGTTTTTT.

The chain employs TRBV7-9 and TRBJ2-1; TRBD2 agrees at 10 bases. Germline trimming cut 5 bases from V and 7 bases from J; bases unmatched to any gene: 11. The CDR3 has 16 amino acids. Germline CDR1 is SEHNR and CDR2 is FQNEAQ (reference sequence). CDR3: CASSGWTSGEGNEQFF. Here the CDR3 DNA reads TGTGCCAGCAGCGGATGGACTAGCGGAGAGGGAAATGAGCAGTTCTTC.

In DNA, the CDR3 is TGTGCCAGCAGCCCTCGACAGGGGGCTTCGATCACCGGGGAGCTGTTTTTT. It encodes CASSPRQGASITGELFF. The genes are TRBV7-8 and TRBJ2-2; 10 bases align to TRBD1. The germline V gene has CDR1 SGHVS and CDR2 FQNEAQ. The CDR3 sequence is 17 residues long. Trimming removed 5 bases from V and 4 bases from J; junction bases left unmatched: 10.

V usage is TRBV25-1 and J usage is TRBJ2-1; 7 bases align to TRBD1. CDR3 length: 12 residues. Unmatched junction bases numbered 2, after V lost 6 bases and J lost 6 bases. Germline lookup yields CDR1 MGHDK and CDR2 SYGVNS. In nucleotides, the CDR3 is TGTGCCAGCAGCGGACAGGTCAATGAGCAGTTCTTC. Amino acid sequence: CASSGQVNEQFF.

J is TRBJ2-7 and V is TRBV7-8; D might be TRBD2 (5 bases). The V end lost 1 base, the J end lost 2 bases, and 9 bases lay between the germline ends. Germline V lookup: CDR1 SGHVS, CDR2 FQNEAQ. The CDR3 spans 14 residues. CDR3: CASSLEGRTYEQYF. CDR3 nucleotide sequence: TGTGCCAGCAGCTTAGAAGGGAGAACCTACGAGCAGTACTTC.

The chain uses TRBV19 and TRBJ1-1, with D perhaps TRBD1 (5 bases). Germline V gene data show CDR1 as LNHDA and CDR2 as SQIVND (reference sequence). This CDR3 region has 15 residues. V lost 7 bases and J lost 6, with 21 bases in between. CDR3: CASITRGGIVAEAFF. The CDR3 nucleotides are TGTGCCAGTATCACCCGTGGGGGTATTGTCGCTGAAGCTTTCTTT.

This clone was detected only once. V is TRBV7-8 and J is TRBJ1-4; no clear D gene. The CDR3 length is 15 residues. The V and J ends lost 5 bases and 6 bases respectively, with 16 bases between them. In germline, CDR1 is SGHVS, CDR2 FQNEAQ. CDR3 in DNA: TGTGCCAGCAGCCCCTCCCCCGCGTTGGATGAAAAACTGTTTTTT. This gives the protein CASSPSPALDEKLFF.

The chain is built from TRBV11-1 and TRBJ2-5; 12 bases line up with TRBD2. V was pared by 3 bases and J by 5 bases, with 7 bases of the junction left unmatched. CDR1 SGHAT and CDR2 FQDESV come from the germline V gene (reference sequence). The length of the CDR3 is 16 residues. The CDR3 DNA reads as TGTGCCAGCAGCTTCGCCCGGACTAGCGGGATGGAGACCCAGTACTTC. Translated: CASSFARTSGMETQYF.

The V and J genes are TRBV6-5 and TRBJ2-3; D is perhaps TRBD1 (5 bases). V shed 7 bases and J shed 1 base, with 12 bases lying between them. In germline, CDR1 is MNHEY, CDR2 SVGAGI. This CDR3 is built from 14 residues. The CDR3 sequence: CASIAGLRTDTQYF. The CDR3 DNA follows: TGTGCCAGCATAGCAGGGTTACGCACAGATACGCAGTATTTT.